These 13 T cell receptor beta chains came from one sample sequenced in a study of blood T cell repertoires in COVID-19. This table comes from immunoSEQ multiplex PCR, and its TCRdb copy is limited to in-frame clones, with some not included. Of 250,000 or so clones listed, approximately 89% are singletons. Sequences were obtained from PBMCs or T cells enriched from blood (not recorded which). The receptor set was obtained from a woman in her thirties or forties who had been exposed to COVID-19.

The chain joins TRBV7-3 to TRBJ2-7, with 9 bases lining up with TRBD1. Germline CDR1 and CDR2: SGHTA and FQGTGA. CDR3 length equals 14 residues. J gave up 2 bases and V 8 bases, and 7 bases lay outside the gene matches. The chain's CDR3 is CASVRDRDTYEQYV. In nucleotides, the CDR3 is TGTGCCAGCGTCCGGGACAGGGATACCTACGAGCAGTACGTC.

The chain combines TRBV3-1 (or the pseudogene TRBV3-2) with TRBJ2-1; TRBD2 agrees at 15 bases. The germline V gene encodes CDR1 LGHDT and CDR2 YNNKEL (reference sequence). This CDR3 has 16 amino acids. With 5 bases clipped from V and 6 bases from J, the junction kept 5 bases outside the gene matches. CDR3 DNA sequence: TGTGCCAGCAGCAGGGGACTAGCGGGGGGTGGCAATGAGCAGTTCTTC. This codes for CASSRGLAGGGNEQFF.

The V and J genes are TRBV7-9 and TRBJ1-5; a weak D match, TRBD1 (5 bases). The V gene's germline CDR1 is SEHNR and CDR2 FQNEAQ (reference sequence). Trimming removed 5 bases at V and 5 bases at J, with 7 bases between. The CDR3 is made up of 12 amino acids. For the CDR3, the DNA is TGTGCCAGCAGCCCACAGGATCAGCCCCAGCATTTT. It translates to CASSPQDQPQHF.

The chain combines TRBV4-1 with TRBJ1-5; D remains unclear. Germline CDR1 is MGHRA and CDR2 is YSYEKL. This CDR3 is built from 14 residues. Trimming pared 1 base from V and 7 bases from J, leaving 11 bases between. CDR3 in DNA: TGCGCCAGCAGCCAAGGGGCAGTTGGACAGCCCCAGCATTTT. Translated: CASSQGAVGQPQHF.

This chain links TRBV7-2 with TRBJ2-2; 7 bases match TRBD1. Losses at the gene ends were 2 bases for V and 6 bases for J; bases not matched to a gene: 6. CDR1 SGHTA and CDR2 FQGNSA come from the germline V gene. This CDR3 region has 15 residues. CDR3 protein: CASSLQGDGAGELFF. CDR3 in DNA: TGTGCCAGCAGCTTACAGGGGGATGGGGCCGGGGAGCTGTTTTTT. Full variable domain (outside the CDR3, taken from reference TRBV7-2 and TRBJ2-2): GAGVSQSPSNKVTEKGKDVELRCDPISGHTALYWYRQSLGQGLEFLIYFQGNSAPDKSGLPSDRFSAERTGGSVSTLTIQRTQQEDSAVYLCASSLQGDGAGELFFGEGSRLTVL.

V and J are TRBV7-9 and TRBJ2-1; weak D call: TRBD1 (5 bases). The germline gives CDR1 SEHNR, CDR2 FQNEAQ (reference sequence). V was pared by 7 bases and J by 2 bases, with 6 bases between. This CDR3 is 12 amino acids long. This CDR3 is CASKTAYNEQFF. The DNA for the CDR3 is TGTGCCAGCAAGACAGCCTACAATGAGCAGTTCTTC.

The CDR3 reads CSVGRVGSPGQETQYF. The CDR3 DNA is TGCAGCGTTGGGCGGGTCGGGTCCCCGGGGCAAGAGACCCAGTACTTC. The chain is built from TRBV29-1 and TRBJ2-5; tentatively, D is TRBD2 (5 bases). Trimming pared 4 bases from V and 2 bases from J, leaving 20 bases between. Germline V gene lookup returns CDR1 SQVTM and CDR2 ANQGSEA. The CDR3 has 16 residues.

V gene TRBV5-6 combines with J gene TRBJ1-1, with a possible D match to TRBD1 (5 bases). This CDR3 spans 16 amino acids. The germline V gene encodes CDR1 SGHDT and CDR2 YYEEEE. V was cut by 1 base and J by 1 base, with 14 bases left in between. The DNA for the CDR3 is TGTGCCAGCAGCTTGAGGAGGGGCGCGGGGAACACTGAAGCTTTCTTT. Translating it yields CASSLRRGAGNTEAFF.

This clone was seen repeatedly, ten times or more. The rearrangement uses TRBV11-2 and TRBJ2-1; D possibly corresponds to TRBD2 (6 bases). CDR1 and CDR2 (germline): SGHAT, FQNNGV. Trimming took 0 bases from V and 9 from J, leaving 18 bases between them. CDR3 length equals 16 residues. In DNA, the CDR3 is TGTGCCAGCAGCTTAGAGGGACTCCAGCCTTCAGCTGAGCAGTTCTTC. This sequence encodes CASSLEGLQPSAEQFF.

The chain combines TRBV7-3 with TRBJ1-2; 7 positions match TRBD1. This CDR3 comprises 15 residues. V was clipped by 9 bases and J by 1 base; unmatched bases: 11. Germline V lookup: CDR1 SGHTA, CDR2 FQGTGA. CDR3 sequence reads: CASSFGTDNNYGYTF. CDR3 in DNA: TGTGCCAGTAGTTTTGGGACAGACAATAACTATGGCTACACCTTC.

The J gene is TRBJ2-1, the V gene TRBV7-8; TRBD2 matches at 14 bases. CDR1 SGHVS and CDR2 FQNEAQ come from the germline V gene. CDR3 length equals 17 residues. V lost 5 bases and J lost 8; bases outside the gene matches: 11. The CDR3 DNA is TGTGCCAGCAGCCCTAGGGGGACTAGCGGGGGACGCTATGAGCAGTTCTTC. It encodes CASSPRGTSGGRYEQFF.

V and J are TRBV29-1 and TRBJ1-4; D gene unclear. CDR3 length: 11 residues. Germline values: CDR1 SQVTM, CDR2 ANQGSEA. V was pared by 6 bases and J by 7 bases, with 9 bases between. CDR3 amino acids: CSVRQTEKLFF. CDR3 coding DNA: TGCAGCGTGAGGCAGACTGAAAAACTGTTTTTT.

The chain carries TRBV5-6 and TRBJ2-7; possible D gene TRBD1, 6 bases. Germline loops: CDR1 SGHDT, CDR2 YYEEEE. This CDR3 has 18 residues. The V and J ends lost 6 bases and 3 bases respectively, with 28 bases between them. For the CDR3, the DNA is TGTGCCAGCACCCTGTCGGGTAACTCACTCACAGGGAGCTACGAGCAGTACGTC. It specifies CASTLSGNSLTGSYEQYV.